The TCR beta chain described here comes from a study of T cells in Graves' hyperthyroidism and ophthalmopathy. Graves' hyperthyroidism without ophthalmopathy progression within 18 months was termed stable. RNA transcripts served as the template for amplifying TCR beta CDR3 regions. In the first-round RT-PCR of the TCR CDR3, the HTBI primer set was used. MiXCR, run by TCRdb on the multiplex PCR reads, gives a single entry per CDR3 protein. The table has some 270,000 distinct CDR3 sequences, 12% to 15% seen once. Trimming cost V 6 bases and J 5 bases, with 11 bases left between them. The CDR3 length is 12 residues. Germline CDR1 reads KGHSH; CDR2 reads LQKENI. For this clonotype: What it binds is not known. A read error may be the cause here, since a much bigger clone is one base away.

Notes on the study in general: Most thyroid clonotypes expanded above 0.001 appeared in blood too.

Sequencing was performed on blood. The chain is built from TRBV18 and TRBJ2-7; D is possibly TRBD1 (5 bases). The sequence was obtained from a woman in her forties with Graves' hyperthyroidism. The CDR3 region has the DNA TGTGCCAGCTCGGCATGGGGCGACGAGCAGTACTTC. This translates into CASSAWGDEQYF. Full variable domain (remainder filled in from reference TRBV18 and TRBJ2-7): NAGVMQNPRHLVRRRGQEARLRCSPMKGHSHVYWYRQLPEEGLKFMVYLQKENIIDESGMPKERFSAEFPKEGPSILRIQQVVRGDSAAYFCASSAWGDEQYFGPGTRLTVT.